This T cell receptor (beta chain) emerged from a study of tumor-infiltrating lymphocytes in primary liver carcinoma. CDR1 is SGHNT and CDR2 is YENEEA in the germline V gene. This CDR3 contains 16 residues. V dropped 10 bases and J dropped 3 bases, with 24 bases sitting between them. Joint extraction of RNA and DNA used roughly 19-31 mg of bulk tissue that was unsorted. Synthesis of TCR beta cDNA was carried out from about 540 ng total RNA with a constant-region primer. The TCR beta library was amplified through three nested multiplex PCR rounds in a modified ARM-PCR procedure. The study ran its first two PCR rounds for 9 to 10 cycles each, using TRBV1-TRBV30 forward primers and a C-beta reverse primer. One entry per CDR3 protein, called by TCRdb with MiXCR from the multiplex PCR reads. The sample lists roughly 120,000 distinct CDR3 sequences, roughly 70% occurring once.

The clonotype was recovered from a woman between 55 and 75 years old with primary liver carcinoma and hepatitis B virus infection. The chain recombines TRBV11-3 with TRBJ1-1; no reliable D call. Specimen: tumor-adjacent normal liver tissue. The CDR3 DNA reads TGTGCCAATAGCTTAGTCGGGGAATACCGGGACACTGAAGCTTTCTTT. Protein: CANSLVGEYRDTEAFF.